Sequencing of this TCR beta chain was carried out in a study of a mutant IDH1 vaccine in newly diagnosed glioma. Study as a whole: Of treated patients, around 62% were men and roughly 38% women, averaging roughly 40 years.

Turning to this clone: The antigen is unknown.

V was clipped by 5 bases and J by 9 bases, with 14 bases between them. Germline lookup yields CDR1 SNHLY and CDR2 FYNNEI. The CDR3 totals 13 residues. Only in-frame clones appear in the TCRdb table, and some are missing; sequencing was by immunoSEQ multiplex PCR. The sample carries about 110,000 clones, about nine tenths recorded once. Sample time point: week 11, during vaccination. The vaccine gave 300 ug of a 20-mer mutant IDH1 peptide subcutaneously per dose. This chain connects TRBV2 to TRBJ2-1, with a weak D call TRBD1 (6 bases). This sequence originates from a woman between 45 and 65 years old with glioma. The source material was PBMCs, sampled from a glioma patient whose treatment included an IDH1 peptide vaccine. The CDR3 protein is CASSLQGGGEQFF. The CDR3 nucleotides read TGTGCCAGCAGTTTACAGGGTGGAGGTGAGCAGTTCTTC.